Shown below are 8 T cell receptor beta chains from a single sample sequenced in a study of OX40 agonist ivuxolimab in advanced cancers. Libraries were prepared by immunoSEQ multiplex PCR; TCRdb keeps only in-frame clonotypes and omits some of them. Of approximately 70,000 clones in the sample, about 86% were seen once. Source: CD4+ or CD8+ T cells sorted from blood, taken in a trial of the OX40 agonist ivuxolimab. These receptors were obtained from an adult with an advanced solid tumor such as melanoma, head and neck, liver or kidney cancer.

The gene calls are TRBV19 and TRBJ2-2; no clear D gene. Germline V gene sequence: CDR1 LNHDA, CDR2 SQIVND (reference sequence). This CDR3 contains 13 residues. V lost 3 bases, J lost 5 bases, and 7 bases lay in between. CDR3 in amino acids: CASSILRTGELFF. The CDR3 DNA sequence: TGTGCCAGTAGTATCCTCCGGACCGGGGAGCTGTTTTTT.

The gene calls are TRBV19 and TRBJ2-5; TRBD2 matches at 7 bases. V trimming: 3 bases; J trimming: 3 bases; junction bases outside the gene matches: 1. This CDR3 is 13 amino acids long. Germline-derived CDR1 and CDR2 are LNHDA and SQIVND (reference sequence). The CDR3 spells CASSIGGKETQYF. In DNA, the CDR3 is TGTGCCAGTAGTATCGGGGGGAAAGAGACCCAGTACTTC.

The J gene is TRBJ1-6, the V gene TRBV2; 7 nucleotides line up with TRBD1. The CDR3 has 16 amino acids. The V segment lost 6 bases and the J segment 7 bases; nucleotides outside the gene matches: 12. Germline V CDR1 and CDR2: SNHLY, FYNNEI. DNA of the CDR3: TGTGCCAGCAGGGGGGAAGGGGGCGCGGGAAATTCACCCCTCCACTTT. Protein: CASRGEGGAGNSPLHF.

CDR3 DNA sequence: TGTGCCAGCAGTGGCCAAACAGGGGTGGGCAATGAGCAGTTCTTC. It codes for CASSGQTGVGNEQFF. The chain is built from TRBV6-1 and TRBJ2-1; TRBD1 agrees at 7 bases. Trimming took 4 bases from V and 6 from J; bases not matched to a gene: 9. The germline CDR1 and CDR2 sequences are MNHNS and SASEGT. The CDR3 runs 15 residues.

The gene calls are TRBV5-1 and TRBJ2-7; 14 nucleotides match TRBD2. This CDR3 is 17 amino acids long. The germline CDR1 and CDR2 sequences are SGHRS and YFSETQ. V shed 3 bases and J 5 bases; nucleotides not matched to a gene: 10. CDR3 nucleotide sequence: TGCGCCAGCAGCTCACCCGGGACTAGCGGGAGTGTCCACGAGCAGTACTTC. Residues: CASSSPGTSGSVHEQYF.

V and J are TRBV28 and TRBJ1-6; 10 nucleotides agree with TRBD1. The CDR3 consists of 15 residues. Germline V gene lookup returns CDR1 MDHEN and CDR2 SYDVKM. V dropped 6 bases and J dropped 8; count of bases not matched to a gene: 7. CDR3 DNA: TGTGCCAGCAGCAGAGCCGGGACAGGGGATTCACCCCTCCACTTT. Translating gives CASSRAGTGDSPLHF.

The V and J genes are TRBV7-2 and TRBJ1-3; D ambiguous. V was clipped by 5 bases and J by 3 bases, with 11 bases between them. Germline V gene sequence: CDR1 SGHTA, CDR2 FQGNSA. CDR3 size: 14 residues. The CDR3 here is CASSQEGFGNTIYF. In nucleotides, the CDR3 is TGTGCCAGCAGCCAGGAGGGTTTTGGAAACACCATATATTTT.

The chain is built from TRBV6-4 and TRBJ1-1, with 8 bases matching TRBD1. CDR1 and CDR2 from the germline V gene are MRHNA and SNTAGT. This CDR3 is 14 amino acids long. J lost 4 bases, V lost 5 bases, and 6 bases had no gene match. The CDR3: CASSQQGEATEAFF. CDR3 bases: TGTGCCAGCAGTCAACAGGGGGAGGCCACTGAAGCTTTCTTT.